This passage covers 18 T cell receptor beta chains from one sample sequenced in a study of T cell repertoires and Cas9 in healthy adults. This table comes from immunoSEQ multiplex PCR, and its TCRdb copy is limited to in-frame clones, with some not included. The table shows more than 20,000 clones, with roughly nine tenths occurring only once. The sample comprised CD4+ effector T cells (CD127+, CD25-, CD137-, CD154-) from PBMCs; culture status not recorded. Source of these receptors: a human donor in good health.

This chain links TRBV6-1 with TRBJ2-7, with a possible D match to TRBD1 (6 bases). This CDR3 is built from 15 residues. Germline V gene sequence: CDR1 MNHNS, CDR2 SASEGT. Between the trimmed V and J ends, which lost 8 bases and 0 bases, there was a span of 17 bases. The CDR3, as DNA: TGTGCCAGCTCTCTTCGGACGGACAGCTCCTACGAGCAGTACTTC. It yields the protein CASSLRTDSSYEQYF.

As DNA, the CDR3 is TGTGCCAGCAATGAGGGGGATCGAGCTTTCTTT. Translation gives CASNEGDRAFF. The chain employs TRBV6-1 and TRBJ1-1; a weak D match, TRBD1 (6 bases). The germline gives CDR1 MNHNS, CDR2 SASEGT. Trimming took off 7 bases at V and 10 bases at J, with 13 bases between the two ends. The CDR3 has 11 residues.

J is TRBJ2-1 and V is TRBV7-3; TRBD1 might be the D (6 bases). Trimming stripped 4 bases from V and 0 bases from J, with 10 bases between. The CDR3 sequence is 15 residues long. The germline V gene has CDR1 SGHTA and CDR2 FQGTGA. CDR3 DNA sequence: TGTGCCAGCAGCTATGACAGGAGCTCCTACAATGAGCAGTTCTTC. This translates into CASSYDRSSYNEQFF.

The table lists this clone with a count of one. The chain joins TRBV27 to TRBJ2-5; maybe TRBD1 (5 bases). The V end was cut by 5 bases, the J end by 5 bases, with 18 bases between. The CDR3 loop spans 15 amino acids. Germline V CDR1 and CDR2: MNHEY, SMNVEV (reference sequence). CDR3 DNA sequence: TGTGCCAGCAGTCCCCAGGCTGGGGCTTGGGAGACCCAGTACTTC. Translated: CASSPQAGAWETQYF.

Notes on this clone: Other DNA sequences in the same sample also yield this CDR3. The chain links TRBV7-6 to TRBJ1-3; D gene ambiguous. Germline V gene sequence: CDR1 SGHVS, CDR2 FNYEAQ. With 4 bases removed from V and 2 bases from J, the gap between germline ends came to 12 bases. The CDR3 has 15 amino acids. CDR3 coding DNA: TGTGCCAGCAGCTCCCGCACCATTACTGGAAACACCATATATTTT. Its translation: CASSSRTITGNTIYF.

The chain employs TRBV19 and TRBJ2-1; 11 positions match TRBD2. With V trimmed by 4 bases and J by 8 bases, 10 bases remained unmatched. Germline V lookup: CDR1 LNHDA, CDR2 SQIVND (reference sequence). This CDR3 region has 16 residues. CDR3 loop: CASSNLAGGRRDEQFF. CDR3 bases: TGTGCCAGTAGTAATCTAGCGGGGGGCCGCCGGGATGAGCAGTTCTTC.

The rearrangement uses TRBV12-5 and TRBJ2-4, with a weak D call TRBD2 (5 bases). V gave up 0 bases and J gave up 1 base, with 13 bases separating them. Germline CDR1 is LGHNT and CDR2 is FRNRAP. The CDR3 contains 17 residues. CDR3 sequence reads: CASGLVVNRRAKNIQYF. Written as DNA, the CDR3 is TGTGCTAGTGGTTTGGTAGTGAACCGGAGGGCCAAAAACATTCAGTACTTC. Using reference TRBV12-5 and TRBJ2-4 for the parts outside the CDR3, the full variable domain is DARVTQTPRHKVTEMGQEVTMRCQPILGHNTVFWYRQTMMQGLELLAYFRNRAPLDDSGMPKDRFSAEMPDATLATLKIQPSEPRDSAVYFCASGLVVNRRAKNIQYFGAGTRLSVL.

The chain uses TRBV13 and TRBJ2-7, with 7 bases that match TRBD1. V dropped 4 bases and J dropped 3; count of bases not matched to a gene: 6. Germline-derived CDR1 and CDR2 are PRHDT and FYEKMQ (reference sequence). CDR3 length: 14 residues. Here the CDR3 reads CASSYPGQSYEQYF. The CDR3 nucleotides are TGTGCCAGCAGCTACCCGGGACAGAGCTACGAGCAGTACTTC.

The chain combines TRBV28 with TRBJ2-7; no clear D gene. V lost 11 bases and J lost 2, with 13 bases in between. CDR3 length equals 12 residues. From germline, CDR1 is MDHEN and CDR2 SYDVKM. CDR3: CASTARPYEQYF. The CDR3, as DNA: TGTGCCTCCACAGCGCGGCCCTACGAGCAGTACTTC.

V is TRBV25-1 and J is TRBJ1-2; 9 bases fit TRBD1. The CDR3 is 14 amino acids. CDR1 is MGHDK and CDR2 is SYGVNS in the germline V gene. The V and J ends lost 6 bases and 10 bases, in that order; junction bases with no gene match: 12. Here the CDR3 DNA reads TGTGCCAGCAGGCCTACAGGGGGCCTTGGGGTCTACACCTTC. It encodes CASRPTGGLGVYTF.

This rearrangement joins TRBV5-6 to TRBJ2-4; a possible D gene is TRBD2 (6 bases). The CDR3 contains 16 residues. The V end lost 2 bases, the J end lost 5 bases, and 17 bases lay between the germline ends. Germline values: CDR1 SGHDT, CDR2 YYEEEE. CDR3 DNA sequence: TGTGCCAGCAGCTTAGATGTTGGCGCGGGGCAAAACATTCAGTACTTC. It is translated as CASSLDVGAGQNIQYF.

This sequence joins TRBV2 and TRBJ1-5, with TRBD1 matching 9 bases. V dropped 4 bases and J dropped 1; count of bases not matched to a gene: 2. Germline loops: CDR1 SNHLY, CDR2 FYNNEI. The length of the CDR3 is 15 residues. In DNA form, the CDR3 reads TGTGCCAGCAGTGGGACAGGGGTGAGCAATCAGCCCCAGCATTTT. This encodes CASSGTGVSNQPQHF.

CDR3 in amino acids: CASSATGTALANYGYTF. In DNA form, the CDR3 reads TGTGCCAGCAGCGCCACCGGGACAGCACTAGCTAACTATGGCTACACCTTC. V usage is TRBV9 and J usage is TRBJ1-2; 7 bases line up with TRBD1. Per germline, CDR1 SGDLS and CDR2 YYNGEE. V shed 3 bases, J shed 0 bases, and the junction held 11 bases outside the gene matches. The CDR3 covers 17 residues.

This clone was seen only once. V and J are TRBV12-2 and TRBJ1-6. TRBV12-2 is classified as a pseudogene. This CDR3 spans 11 amino acids. The CDR3 region is CASKGGSPLHF. The CDR3 DNA reads TGTGCAAGTAAGGGTGGATCACCCCTCCACTTT.

The gene calls are TRBV5-6 and TRBJ1-1, with D maybe TRBD1 (6 bases). The CDR3 length is 15 residues. From germline, CDR1 is SGHDT and CDR2 YYEEEE. V was clipped by 4 bases and J by 4 bases, with 17 bases between them. CDR3 bases: TGTGCCAGCAGCCCCGAGACAGGTTCAGGCACTGAAGCTTTCTTT. Residues: CASSPETGSGTEAFF.

This rearrangement joins TRBV10-3 to TRBJ2-3, with 8 bases lining up with TRBD1. The CDR3 runs 16 residues. Germline CDR1 reads ENHRY; CDR2 reads SYGVKD. The ends lost 5 bases at V and 3 bases at J; junction bases unmatched: 10. The CDR3 is CAISHPKGQGTDTQYF. The CDR3 DNA is TGTGCCATCAGTCATCCAAAAGGACAGGGTACAGATACGCAGTATTTT.

Note on this clone: No DNA is shown, since the ends of the CDR3 on it are uncertain; the CDR3 is the one TCRdb lists. The chain recombines TRBV10-2 with TRBJ2-2; TRBD1 reflects the table's D call only, with no check against the DNA. Germline V CDR1 and CDR2: WSHSY, SAAADI. 16 amino acids form the CDR3, both terminal residues included. The CDR3 loop is CASSVSGQGGTGELFF.

V is TRBV28 and J is TRBJ2-7; perhaps TRBD1 as D (5 bases). V shed 10 bases and J shed 4 bases, with 17 bases lying between them. The CDR3 spans 13 residues. CDR1 and CDR2 from the germline V gene are MDHEN and SYDVKM. The CDR3 is CATGQQAPYEQYF. CDR3 bases: TGTGCCACCGGGCAACAGGCACCGTACGAGCAGTACTTC. The whole variable domain, filled in from reference TRBV28 and TRBJ2-7, reads DVKVTQSSRYLVKRTGEKVFLECVQDMDHENMFWYRQDPGLGLRLIYFSYDVKMKEKGDIPEGYSVSREKKERFSLILESASTNQTSMYLCATGQQAPYEQYFGPGTRLTVT.